The entry below gives a single T cell receptor beta chain sequence along with its context. Its target is not known. It was with 60 Vbeta and 13 Jbeta primers that the PCR ran. How the authors handled the data: Later reanalysis found 75 million to 95 million unique TCR beta chains, about 10 million of them shared. Libraries were prepared by immunoSEQ multiplex PCR; TCRdb keeps only in-frame clonotypes and omits some of them. The DNA was the basis for D and trimming; V, J and clone size are from that table. The table lists some 85,000 clones, 65% to 80% of them singletons. The data were taken from a study of cytomegalovirus exposure and HLA in healthy donors. About the study: Within the Caucasian-associated ancestry cluster were under 85% of the roughly 400 genotyped donors.

The study's findings and limits: In vitro confirmation showed three CMV-associated chains to be CMV antigen specific. Association of a missense DCLRE1C variant with TCR beta V- and J-gene trimming was reported in a later analysis.

J lost 3 bases, V lost 0 bases, and 6 bases had no gene match. The CDR3 totals 17 residues. Germline V CDR1 and CDR2: LGHNA, YSLEER. The sequencing input was PBMCs. The receptor was isolated from a man aged 35-49 years in good health and CMV-seronegative. This chain joins TRBV4-3 and TRBJ1-1, with 11 bases matching TRBD1. CDR3 amino acids: CASSQDVRTGGDTEAFF. Here the CDR3 DNA reads TGCGCCAGCAGCCAAGACGTTCGGACAGGGGGCGACACTGAAGCTTTCTTT.